The TCR beta chain under discussion was sequenced for a study of response to subunit inactivated influenza vaccine. TCRdb analysed the RT-PCR reads with MiXCR anew, one entry per CDR3 protein. This table holds about 540,000 distinct CDR3 sequences, less than 25% found once. The sample holds a few counts of this clonotype. The germline V gene encodes CDR1 ENHRY and CDR2 SYGVKD. The CDR3 covers 12 residues. Trimming took off 6 bases at V and 5 bases at J, with 8 bases between the two ends. These same data were also listed under a study on T cells expressing NK-cell markers. That source notes: Researchers built TCR beta cDNA using 5'RACE template switching with UMIs. Seven sequenced donors out of eight were HCMV-seropositive, one seronegative. What restricted sorting to alpha-beta TCR T cells in several experiments was an anti-gamma-delta TCR antibody. A range of roughly 1.0-8% of CD8+ T cells consisted of dominant NKG2C+ clonotypes in six donors.

This chain links TRBV10-3 with TRBJ2-1, with a tentative D call TRBD1 (5 bases). This sample comprised CD4+ T cells sorted from PBMCs, obtained 11 to 12 days after vaccination. The receptor's source is a man aged 50 or older who received an inactivated influenza vaccine. The CDR3 DNA reads as TGTGCCATCAGGGAAGGGGACAATGAGCAGTTCTTC. Translated: CAIREGDNEQFF.